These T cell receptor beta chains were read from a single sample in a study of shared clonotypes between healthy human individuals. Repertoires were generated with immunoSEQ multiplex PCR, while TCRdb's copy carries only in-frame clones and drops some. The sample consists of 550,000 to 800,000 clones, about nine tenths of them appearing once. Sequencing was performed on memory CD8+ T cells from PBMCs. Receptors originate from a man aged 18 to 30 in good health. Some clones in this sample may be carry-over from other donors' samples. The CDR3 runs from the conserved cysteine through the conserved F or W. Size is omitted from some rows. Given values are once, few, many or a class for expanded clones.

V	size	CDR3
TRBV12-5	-	CASGTSSREQFF
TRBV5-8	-	CASSLKAGGFYVTQYF
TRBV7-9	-	CASSHPPTGANVLTF
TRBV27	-	CASSSRDRGRNSYEQYF
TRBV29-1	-	CSVEDIGDRSYEQYF
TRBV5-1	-	CASSLDTGTSWENEQFF
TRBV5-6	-	CASSFLNTEAFF
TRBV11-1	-	CASSLANWEGLRETQYF
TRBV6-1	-	CASSEARRRLATNEKLFF
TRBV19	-	CASTEDPGPNYGYTF
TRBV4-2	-	CASSQDRGVQGEAFF
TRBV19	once	CASSIGAEQFF
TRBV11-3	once	CASSRGQGNIQYF
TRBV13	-	CASSLAPSYEQYF
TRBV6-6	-	CASRSGFSTGELFF
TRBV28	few	CASSLLGGPERDTEAFF
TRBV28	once	CASSTSIIRLLPSADTQYF
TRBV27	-	CASRILQGNYGYTF
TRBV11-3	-	CASSDGTSGPSYNEQFF
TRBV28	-	CASSPLTYNEQFF
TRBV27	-	CASNGGRGTGELFF
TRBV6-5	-	CASSYVEENEQFF
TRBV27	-	CASSLYSGTGPYEQYF
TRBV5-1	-	CASSGGLAGLHNEQFF
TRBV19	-	CASSIGLGTFF
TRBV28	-	CASNPVKGAHLDGYTF
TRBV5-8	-	CASSLVGVGFEAFF
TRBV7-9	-	CASSLGGGSYEQYF
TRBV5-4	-	CASSVSLAGPPYEQYF
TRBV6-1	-	CASSEGPGGDTEAFF
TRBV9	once	CASSAGTGSTDTQYF
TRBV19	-	CASSERPAGAEAFF
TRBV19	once	CASSISLAGGNTDTQYF
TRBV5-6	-	CASSLAVSSGSGEQFF
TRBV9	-	CASSLGLASYEQYF
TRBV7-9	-	CASSFSAPPTEAFF
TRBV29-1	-	CSVFSLDTQYF
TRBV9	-	CASRPDTDNEQFF
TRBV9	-	CASSQGRWLEGYTF
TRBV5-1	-	CASSLVGTSLNEQFF
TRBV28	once	CASSTRDSNEQFF
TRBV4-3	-	CASSQEDRYTGELFF
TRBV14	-	CASSPRRGKYEQYF
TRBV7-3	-	CASSTTGTTAYNEQFF
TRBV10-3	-	CAISAVLAGESNEQFF
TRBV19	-	CASSIGKGPWSYTF
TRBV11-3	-	CASSTRTGKSSYNEQFF
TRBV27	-	CASSFQGGNQPQHF
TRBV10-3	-	CAIRVDRAGTGELFF
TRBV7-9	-	CASSLRSAGLTGELFF
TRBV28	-	CASSFFLTGPMDEQYF
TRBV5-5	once	CASSLETRLAGGPRELFF
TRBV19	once	CASSKTGLTGNTIYF
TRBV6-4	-	CASSPTPDSATEAFF
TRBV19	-	CASIRTSGGNTGELFF
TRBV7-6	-	CASSLALRLAGADTQYF
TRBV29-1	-	CSVGLWQGTSYNEQFF